A single sample is the source of the 18 T cell receptor beta chains below, sequenced in a study of blood T cell repertoires in COVID-19. The table came from immunoSEQ multiplex PCR; TCRdb's copy has only in-frame clones and leaves some out. The table includes fewer than 250,000 clones, about 83% detected once. Specimen: PBMCs or T cells enriched from blood (not recorded which). These TCRs come from a woman in her forties or fifties who had been exposed to COVID-19.

This clone was counted between two and nine times. The chain couples TRBV1 to TRBJ2-7; the DNA was not compared with TRBD2, the D call given in the table. TRBV1 is an annotated pseudogene. The length of the CDR3 is 15 residues. For the CDR3, the DNA is TGCACCAGCAGCCAAGGGGGCGCGGGGTGCTACGAGCAGTACTTC. Translating it yields CTSSQGGAGCYEQYF.

V and J are TRBV10-3 and TRBJ1-5, with D uncertain. Germline loops: CDR1 ENHRY, CDR2 SYGVKD. This CDR3 has 17 amino acids. The V end lost 0 bases, the J end lost 7 bases, and 19 bases lay between the germline ends. In DNA form, the CDR3 reads TGTGCCATCAGTGAGTCGAGGCCGGGGTTGAGGGAACAGCCCCAGCATTTT. Amino acids: CAISESRPGLREQPQHF.

The rearrangement uses TRBV29-1 and TRBJ1-1; D is uncertain. V shed 1 base and J shed 1 base, with 4 bases lying between them. This CDR3 contains 12 residues. Germline loops: CDR1 SQVTM, CDR2 ANQGSEA. CDR3 bases: TGCAGCGTTGAAGGAGAGAACACTGAAGCTTTCTTT. It encodes CSVEGENTEAFF.

The gene calls are TRBV19 and TRBJ1-2; 7 nucleotides line up with TRBD1. The V segment lost 6 bases and the J segment 2 bases; nucleotides outside the gene matches: 6. Germline V gene lookup returns CDR1 LNHDA and CDR2 SQIVND (reference sequence). This CDR3 is built from 14 residues. CDR3 in DNA: TGTGCCAGTAGATCTCAGACAGGGAACTATGGCTACACCTTC. Protein product: CASRSQTGNYGYTF.

This chain joins TRBV3-1 (or the pseudogene TRBV3-2) and TRBJ1-2; 7 bases agree with TRBD1. V lost 0 bases and J lost 6; bases outside the gene matches: 7. This CDR3 region has 15 residues. Germline assignment: CDR1 LGHDT and CDR2 YNNKEL (reference sequence). CDR3 region: CASSQDWTGKNGYTF. CDR3 DNA: TGTGCCAGCAGCCAAGATTGGACAGGCAAGAATGGCTACACCTTC.

The chain has TRBV2 and TRBJ1-5; tentative D call: TRBD1 (6 bases). The V gene lost 4 bases and the J gene lost 7 bases, with 11 bases spanning the gap. CDR3 length: 13 residues. The germline CDR1 and CDR2 sequences are SNHLY and FYNNEI. The DNA of the CDR3 is TGTGCCAGCAGTGCTGGGGGCCGACAGCCCCAGCATTTT. It is translated as CASSAGGRQPQHF.

This clone has just one count. This sequence joins TRBV3-1 (or the pseudogene TRBV3-2) and TRBJ1-2; tentatively, D is TRBD1 (5 bases). With 4 bases removed from V and 7 bases from J, the gap between germline ends came to 13 bases. There are 13 residues in the CDR3. Germline V lookup: CDR1 LGHDT, CDR2 YNNKEL (reference sequence). In DNA form, the CDR3 reads TGTGCCAGCAGCCGCAGACAGATAGGTGGCTACACCTTC. Protein sequence: CASSRRQIGGYTF.

The rearrangement uses TRBV6-6 and TRBJ1-2, with unresolved D. V was cut by 2 bases and J by 0 bases, with 13 bases left in between. From germline, CDR1 is MNHNY and CDR2 SVGAGI (reference sequence). This CDR3 comprises 16 residues. CDR3 loop: CASSYPERATNYGYTF. CDR3 DNA: TGTGCCAGCAGTTACCCTGAGAGGGCCACTAACTATGGCTACACCTTC.

The rearrangement joins TRBV2 to TRBJ1-3; D is undetermined. V lost 8 bases and J 0 bases, leaving 5 bases between the germline ends. The CDR3 is 12 residues long. Germline V gene data show CDR1 as SNHLY and CDR2 as FYNNEI. The CDR3 reads CASSNSGNTIYF. For the CDR3, the DNA is TGTGCCAGCTCCAACTCTGGAAACACCATATATTTT.

The V and J genes are TRBV7-9 and TRBJ1-2, with D possibly TRBD1 on 6 matching bases. V lost 0 bases to trimming and J lost 8 bases, with 13 bases between them. The CDR3 extends over 14 amino acids. The V gene's germline CDR1 is SEHNR and CDR2 FQNEAQ (reference sequence). CDR3 bases: TGTGCCAGCAGCTTAGCGCTACAGGGCGAGGGCTACACCTTC. This translates into CASSLALQGEGYTF.

The chain uses TRBV18 and TRBJ1-1, with 7 nucleotides matching TRBD1. The CDR3 contains 15 residues. V gave up 4 bases and J gave up 0 bases; unmatched junction bases: 5. Germline V lookup: CDR1 KGHSH, CDR2 LQKENI. The CDR3 reads CASSQSTGLNTEAFF. The CDR3 coding sequence is TGTGCCAGCTCACAATCGACAGGGTTGAACACTGAAGCTTTCTTT. The full variable domain, with the rest looked up from reference TRBV18 and TRBJ1-1, is NAGVMQNPRHLVRRRGQEARLRCSPMKGHSHVYWYRQLPEEGLKFMVYLQKENIIDESGMPKERFSAEFPKEGPSILRIQQVVRGDSAAYFCASSQSTGLNTEAFFGQGTRLTVV.

The J gene is TRBJ1-3, the V gene TRBV19, with D possibly being TRBD1 (5 bases). Germline-derived CDR1 and CDR2 are LNHDA and SQIVND (reference sequence). The CDR3 covers 15 residues. Trimming pared 5 bases from V and 5 bases from J, leaving 16 bases between. Here the CDR3 DNA reads TGTGCCAGTAGTTCATCCAGGGTGCTAAGAAACACCATATATTTT. It codes for CASSSSRVLRNTIYF.

This clone was seen more than once but under ten times. DNA of the CDR3: TGCAGCGCCGATGGTCGGGGGGCGGCTACGCAGTATTTT. Encoded protein: CSADGRGAATQYF. The chain employs TRBV29-1 and TRBJ2-3, with D perhaps matching TRBD2 (7 bases). Trimming took off 7 bases at V and 8 bases at J, with 19 bases between the two ends. Germline lookup yields CDR1 SQVTM and CDR2 ANQGSEA. This CDR3 comprises 13 residues.

CDR3 region: CASSGAGSDTEAFF. The CDR3 coding sequence is TGTGCCAGCAGCGGCGCAGGATCCGACACTGAAGCTTTCTTT. V gene TRBV9 combines with J gene TRBJ1-1; no firm D call. The ends were cut back, 3 bases at V and 3 bases at J, with 12 bases in the middle. The CDR3 is 14 residues long. Per the germline V gene, CDR1 is SGDLS and CDR2 is YYNGEE.

The rearrangement links TRBV19 to TRBJ1-4; 9 nucleotides align to TRBD1. Germline values: CDR1 LNHDA, CDR2 SQIVND (reference sequence). The CDR3 runs 16 residues. Trimming took 3 bases from V and 0 from J; bases not matched to a gene: 2. The CDR3 here is CASSIDRGATNEKLFF. CDR3 bases: TGTGCCAGTAGTATTGACAGGGGGGCAACTAATGAAAAACTGTTTTTT. Based on the CDR3 plus reference TRBV19 and TRBJ1-4, the full variable domain is DGGITQSPKYLFRKEGQNVTLSCEQNLNHDAMYWYRQDPGQGLRLIYYSQIVNDFQKGDIAEGYSVSREKKESFPLTVTSAQKNPTAFYLCASSIDRGATNEKLFFGSGTQLSVL.

V usage is TRBV7-3 and J usage is TRBJ1-1; possibly TRBD1 for D (5 bases). From germline, CDR1 is SGHTA and CDR2 FQGTGA. CDR3 size: 15 residues. Trimming took off 1 base at V and 1 base at J, with 10 bases between the two ends. The chain's CDR3 is CASSLKGHQNTEAFF. The CDR3 nucleotides read TGTGCCAGCAGCTTAAAAGGACACCAGAACACTGAAGCTTTCTTT.

This sequence joins TRBV19 and TRBJ1-5; 8 bases align to TRBD1. The CDR3 is made up of 15 amino acids. Germline V CDR1 and CDR2: LNHDA, SQIVND (reference sequence). The junction had 8 bases not matched to a gene; V was cut back by 3 bases and J by 7 bases. Here the CDR3 DNA reads TGTGCCAGTAGTATGGGGCTCGACAGGGGACAGCCCCAGCATTTT. As protein: CASSMGLDRGQPQHF. Complete variable domain (other parts from reference TRBV19 and TRBJ1-5): DGGITQSPKYLFRKEGQNVTLSCEQNLNHDAMYWYRQDPGQGLRLIYYSQIVNDFQKGDIAEGYSVSREKKESFPLTVTSAQKNPTAFYLCASSMGLDRGQPQHFGDGTRLSIL.

The J gene is TRBJ2-5, the V gene TRBV10-3; tentative D call: TRBD2 (7 bases). Germline V gene lookup returns CDR1 ENHRY and CDR2 SYGVKD. V was clipped by 6 bases and J by 3 bases, with 11 bases between them. The CDR3 contains 13 residues. The CDR3: CAIRAGAEETQYF. The CDR3 DNA reads as TGTGCCATCAGGGCGGGGGCCGAAGAGACCCAGTACTTC.